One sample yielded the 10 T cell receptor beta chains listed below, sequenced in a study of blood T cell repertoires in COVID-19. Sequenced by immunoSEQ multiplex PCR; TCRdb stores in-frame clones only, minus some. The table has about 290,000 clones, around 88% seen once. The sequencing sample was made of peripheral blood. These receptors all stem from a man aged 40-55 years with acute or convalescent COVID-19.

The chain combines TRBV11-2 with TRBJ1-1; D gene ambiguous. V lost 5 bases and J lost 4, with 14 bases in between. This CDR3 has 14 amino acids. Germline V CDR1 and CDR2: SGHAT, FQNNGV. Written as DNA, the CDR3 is TGTGCCAGCAGCCCTCCTTGGCGGGGCACTGAAGCTTTCTTT. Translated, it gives CASSPPWRGTEAFF.

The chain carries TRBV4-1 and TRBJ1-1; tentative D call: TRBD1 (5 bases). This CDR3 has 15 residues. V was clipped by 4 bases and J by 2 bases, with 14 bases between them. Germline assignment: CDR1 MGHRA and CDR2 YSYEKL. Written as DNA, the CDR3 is TGCGCCAGCAGCCTATTGACAGCTGTAAACACTGAAGCTTTCTTT. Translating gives CASSLLTAVNTEAFF.

The CDR3 sequence: CSVGPRRSYNEQFF. CDR3 DNA: TGCAGCGTTGGTCCTAGACGGTCCTACAATGAGCAGTTCTTC. The chain is built from TRBV29-1 and TRBJ2-1, with D hard to call. In germline, CDR1 is SQVTM, CDR2 ANQGSEA. With 4 bases removed from V and 1 base from J, the gap between germline ends came to 11 bases. This CDR3 is built from 14 residues.

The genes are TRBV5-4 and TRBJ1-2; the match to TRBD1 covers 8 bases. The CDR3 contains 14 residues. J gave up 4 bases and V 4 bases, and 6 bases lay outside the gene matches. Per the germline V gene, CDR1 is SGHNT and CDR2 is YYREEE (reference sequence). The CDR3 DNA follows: TGTGCCAGCAGCGTTGGACAGGGTGGCTATGGCTACACCTTC. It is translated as CASSVGQGGYGYTF.

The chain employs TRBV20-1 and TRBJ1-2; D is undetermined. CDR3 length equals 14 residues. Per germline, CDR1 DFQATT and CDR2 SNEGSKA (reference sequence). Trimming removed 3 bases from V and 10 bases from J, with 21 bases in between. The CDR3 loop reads CSASTPKGAVVYTF. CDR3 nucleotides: TGCAGTGCTAGTACCCCAAAAGGAGCCGTTGTCTACACCTTC.

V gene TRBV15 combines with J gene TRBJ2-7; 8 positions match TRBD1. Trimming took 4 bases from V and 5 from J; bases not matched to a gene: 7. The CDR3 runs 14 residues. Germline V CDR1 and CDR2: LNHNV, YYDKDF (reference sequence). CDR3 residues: CATSNRQGSNEQYF. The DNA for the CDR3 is TGTGCCACCAGCAATAGACAGGGGTCCAACGAGCAGTACTTC. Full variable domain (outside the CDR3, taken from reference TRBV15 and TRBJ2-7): DAMVIQNPRYQVTQFGKPVTLSCSQTLNHNVMYWYQQKSSQAPKLLFHYYDKDFNNEADTPDNFQSRRPNTSFCFLDIRSPGLGDTAMYLCATSNRQGSNEQYFGPGTRLTVT.

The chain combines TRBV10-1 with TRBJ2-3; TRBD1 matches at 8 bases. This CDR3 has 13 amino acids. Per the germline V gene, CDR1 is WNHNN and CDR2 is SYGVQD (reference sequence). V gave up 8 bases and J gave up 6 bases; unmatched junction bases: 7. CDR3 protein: CASGQGGVDTQYF. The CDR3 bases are TGCGCCAGCGGACAGGGCGGCGTGGATACGCAGTATTTT.

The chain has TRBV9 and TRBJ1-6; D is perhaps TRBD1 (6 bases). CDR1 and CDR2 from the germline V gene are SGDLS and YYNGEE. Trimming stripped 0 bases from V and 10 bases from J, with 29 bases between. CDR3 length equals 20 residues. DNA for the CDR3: TGTGCCAGCAGCGTAGCTACGGGAGGACTCCGAGGGGGATTATACTCACCCCTCCACTTT. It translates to CASSVATGGLRGGLYSPLHF.

CDR3 in DNA: TGTGCCAGCAGTAGGGGACAGGGCTTTTTCGAGCAGTACTTC. It translates to CASSRGQGFFEQYF. J is TRBJ2-7 and V is TRBV6-5; 9 nucleotides match TRBD1. CDR3 length: 14 amino acids. V lost 5 bases to trimming and J lost 6 bases; unmatched junction nucleotides: 8. The germline V gene has CDR1 MNHEY and CDR2 SVGAGI.

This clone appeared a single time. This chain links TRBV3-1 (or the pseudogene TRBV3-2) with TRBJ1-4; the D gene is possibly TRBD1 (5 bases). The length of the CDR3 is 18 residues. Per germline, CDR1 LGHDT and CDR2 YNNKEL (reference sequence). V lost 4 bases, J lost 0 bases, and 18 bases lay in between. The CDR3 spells CASSPSEGRGTTNEKLFF. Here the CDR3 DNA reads TGTGCCAGCAGCCCCAGCGAGGGGAGGGGTACAACTAATGAAAAACTGTTTTTT.